Given below is one T cell receptor (beta chain) in context. The sample belongs to a study of blood T cell repertoires in COVID-19. Sequencing was performed with immunoSEQ multiplex PCR; in TCRdb, only in-frame clones are kept and a portion is missing. The data show over 150,000 clones, with under 95% seen just once and less than 2.5% held by the top ten. The TCR sequence derives from a young man with acute or convalescent COVID-19. The sequenced sample consisted of peripheral blood.

The CDR3 here is CASKDSTSYGYTF. CDR3 in DNA: TGTGCCAGCAAGGACAGTACTTCCTATGGCTACACCTTC. The chain has TRBV6-5 and TRBJ1-2; TRBD1 is a possible D gene (6 bases). Germline CDR1 MNHEY, CDR2 SVGAGI. The length of the CDR3 is 13 residues. Trimming removed 7 bases at V and 4 bases at J, with 13 bases between.